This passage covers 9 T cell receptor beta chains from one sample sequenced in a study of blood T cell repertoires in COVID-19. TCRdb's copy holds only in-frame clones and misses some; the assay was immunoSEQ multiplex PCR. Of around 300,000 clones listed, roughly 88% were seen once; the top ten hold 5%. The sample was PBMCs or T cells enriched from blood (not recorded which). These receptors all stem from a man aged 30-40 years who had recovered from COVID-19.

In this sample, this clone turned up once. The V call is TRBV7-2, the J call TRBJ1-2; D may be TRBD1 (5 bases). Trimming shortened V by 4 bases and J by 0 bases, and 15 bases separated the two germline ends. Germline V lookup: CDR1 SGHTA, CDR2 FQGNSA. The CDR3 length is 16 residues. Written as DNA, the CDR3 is TGTGCCAGCAGCTCCAGTTCAGGGTCGGCTAACTATGGCTACACCTTC. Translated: CASSSSSGSANYGYTF.

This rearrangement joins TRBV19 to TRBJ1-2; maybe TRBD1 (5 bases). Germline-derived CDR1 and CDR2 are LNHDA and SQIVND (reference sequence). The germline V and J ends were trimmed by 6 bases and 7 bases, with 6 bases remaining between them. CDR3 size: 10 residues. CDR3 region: CASRGLGYTF. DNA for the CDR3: TGTGCCAGTAGGGGGCTTGGCTACACCTTC.

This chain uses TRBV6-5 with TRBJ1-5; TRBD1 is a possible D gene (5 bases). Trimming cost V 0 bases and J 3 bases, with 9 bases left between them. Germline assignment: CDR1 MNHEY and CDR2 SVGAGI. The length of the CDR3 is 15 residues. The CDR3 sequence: CASSYSWGLNQPQHF. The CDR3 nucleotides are TGTGCCAGCAGTTACTCGTGGGGCCTCAATCAGCCCCAGCATTTT.

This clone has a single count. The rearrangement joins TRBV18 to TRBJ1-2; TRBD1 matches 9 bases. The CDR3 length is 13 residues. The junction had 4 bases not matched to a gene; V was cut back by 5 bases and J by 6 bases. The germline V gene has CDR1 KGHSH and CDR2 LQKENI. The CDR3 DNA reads TGTGCCAGCTCATCCGGGACAGGGAATGGCTACACCTTC. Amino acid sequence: CASSSGTGNGYTF.

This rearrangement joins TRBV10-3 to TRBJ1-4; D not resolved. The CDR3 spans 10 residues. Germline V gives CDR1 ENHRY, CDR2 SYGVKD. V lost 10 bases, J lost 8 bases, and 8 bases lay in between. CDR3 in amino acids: CATGEEKLFF. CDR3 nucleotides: TGTGCCACAGGTGAAGAAAAACTGTTTTTT.

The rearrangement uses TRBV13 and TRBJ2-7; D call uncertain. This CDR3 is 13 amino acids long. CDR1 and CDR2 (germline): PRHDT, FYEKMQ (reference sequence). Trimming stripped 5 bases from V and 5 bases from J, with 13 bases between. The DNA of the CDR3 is TGTGCCAGCAGCCACAATTGGCTCGACGAGCAGTACTTC. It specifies CASSHNWLDEQYF.

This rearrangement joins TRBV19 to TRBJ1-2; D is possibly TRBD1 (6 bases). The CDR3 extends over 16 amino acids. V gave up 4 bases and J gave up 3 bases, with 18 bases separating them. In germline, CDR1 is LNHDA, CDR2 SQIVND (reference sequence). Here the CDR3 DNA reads TGTGCCAGTAGTACCCAAGCGCAGGGGCGCGACTATGGCTACACCTTC. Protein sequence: CASSTQAQGRDYGYTF.

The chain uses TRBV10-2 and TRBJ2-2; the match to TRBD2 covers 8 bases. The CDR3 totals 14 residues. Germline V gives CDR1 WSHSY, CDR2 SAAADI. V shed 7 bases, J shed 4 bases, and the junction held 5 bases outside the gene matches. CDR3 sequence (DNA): TGCGCCAGCACGCGCGGGGGGTTCACCGGGGAGCTGTTTTTT. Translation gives CASTRGGFTGELFF.

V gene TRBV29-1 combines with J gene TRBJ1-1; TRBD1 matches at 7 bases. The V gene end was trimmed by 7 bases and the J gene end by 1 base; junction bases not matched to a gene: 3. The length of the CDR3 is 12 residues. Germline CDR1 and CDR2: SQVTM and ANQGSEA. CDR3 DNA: TGCAGCGCCGGACAGGAGAACACTGAAGCTTTCTTT. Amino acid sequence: CSAGQENTEAFF.